This TCR beta chain stems from a study of control samples from healthy donors and cancer patients (TCRdb year 2020). The protocol used for the library was the immunoSEQ multiplex PCR assay. TCRdb's version of the immuneACCESS table is confined to in-frame rearrangements and falls short of the full clone set. An unresolved V gene accounts for under half of the shortfall where checked; the remainder is of unknown origin. Present in this sample are under 450,000 clones, approximately 92% of which were seen just once. The ten largest clonotypes hold around 6.5% of the sample. Comments on this clone: It lacks a known antigen. No much larger clone exists at a distance of one base, and base qualities are not known.

The CDR1 and CDR2 encoded by the germline V gene are WSHSY and SAAADI. From the cysteine up to the phenylalanine, the CDR3 has a length of 15 residues. CDR3 DNA is the only sequence kept; it has 45 bases, read in frame from the first base. Germline trimming amounts to 10 bases on V and 5 bases on J, with 11 as the count of junction bases outside the gene matches. The sequencing input was PBMCs. The source is a man aged 35-49 years with head and neck cancer. The V and J segments used are TRBV10-2 and TRBJ1-6, and 7 bases in between align with TRBD1. Here the CDR3 is given as CAIPKSDRNNSPLHF. The DNA sequence follows: TGCGCCATACCCAAGTCGGACAGGAATAATTCACCCCTCCACTTT.